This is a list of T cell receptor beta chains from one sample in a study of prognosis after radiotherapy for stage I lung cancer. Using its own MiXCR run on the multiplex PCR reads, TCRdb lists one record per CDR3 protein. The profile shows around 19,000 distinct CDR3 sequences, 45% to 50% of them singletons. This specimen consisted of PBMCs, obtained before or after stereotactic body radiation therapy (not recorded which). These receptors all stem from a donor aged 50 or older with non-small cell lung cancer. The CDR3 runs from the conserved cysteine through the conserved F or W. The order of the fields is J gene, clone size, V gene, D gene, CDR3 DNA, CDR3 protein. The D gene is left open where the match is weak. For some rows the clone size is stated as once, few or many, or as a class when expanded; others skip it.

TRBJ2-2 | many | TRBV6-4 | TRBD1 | TGTGCCAGCAGTGCCGGACAGGGGACGAACACCGGGGAGCTGTTTTTT | CASSAGQGTNTGELFF
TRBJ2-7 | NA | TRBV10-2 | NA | TGCGCCAGCAGGTGGGGGGAGTGTCTCTGCGAGCAGTACTTC | CASRWGECLCEQYF
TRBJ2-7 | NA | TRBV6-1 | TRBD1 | TGTGCCAGCAGATTAGCAGGGGGCAGCTCCTACGAGCATTACTTC | CASRLAGGSSYEHYF
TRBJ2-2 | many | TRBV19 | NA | TGTGCCAGTAGTACCGGGAGAGCGAACACCGGGGAGCTGTTTTTT | CASSTGRANTGELFF
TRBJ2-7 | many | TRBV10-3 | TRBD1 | TGTGCCATCAGCGGGACAGACGCCCCCTACGAGCAGTACTTC | CAISGTDAPYEQYF
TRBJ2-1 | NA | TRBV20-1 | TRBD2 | TGCAGTGCTAGGTGGACTAGATCGGGTGAGCAGTTCTTC | CSARWTRSGEQFF
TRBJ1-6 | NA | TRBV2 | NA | TGTGCCATCAGTGATGGGGCCAATTCACCCCTCCACTTT | CAISDGANSPLHF
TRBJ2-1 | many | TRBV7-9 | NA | TGTGCCAGCAGCTTAGACCAGGGAGGCAATGAGCAGTTCTTC | CASSLDQGGNEQFF
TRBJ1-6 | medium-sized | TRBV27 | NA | TGTGCCAGCAGTCAGGGTACAGAATTTAATTCACCCCTCCACTTT | CASSQGTEFNSPLHF
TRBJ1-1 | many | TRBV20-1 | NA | TGCAGTGCCGAAAGACAGTTCACTGAAGCTTTCTTT | CSAERQFTEAFF
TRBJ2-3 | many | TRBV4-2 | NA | TGTGCCAGCAGCCAAGAGGCCCCCCCACGAACAGATACGCAGTATTTT | CASSQEAPPRTDTQYF
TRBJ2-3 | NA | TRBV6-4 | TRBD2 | TGTGCCAGCAGTGGCGAAAAATTGGGGGGGGACGGGGATACGCAGTATTTT | CASSGEKLGGDGDTQYF
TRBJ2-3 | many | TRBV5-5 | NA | TGTGCCAGCAATGGGCTGAGGTCCAGAAACACAGATACGCAGTATTTT | CASNGLRSRNTDTQYF
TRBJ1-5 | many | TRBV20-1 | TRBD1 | TGCAGCGCGGGGCAGGGGGAACAGCCCCAGCATTTT | CSAGQGEQPQHF
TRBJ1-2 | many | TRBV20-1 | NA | TGCAGTGCTAGAGATGGTGGGGGCTACTATGGCTACACCTTC | CSARDGGGYYGYTF
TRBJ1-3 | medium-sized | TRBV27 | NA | TGTGCCAGCAGTTTATCCCTCACAGGGCAAGGAAACACCATATATTTT | CASSLSLTGQGNTIYF
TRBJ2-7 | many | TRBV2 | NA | TGTGCCAGCTCGTCCTACGAGCAGTACTTC | CASSSYEQYF
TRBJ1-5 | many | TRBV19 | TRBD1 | TGTGCCAGTCAGGGGGGGTTGGGTCAGCCCCAGCATTTT | CASQGGLGQPQHF
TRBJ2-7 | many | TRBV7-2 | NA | TGTGCCAGCAGCGCGCCGGGACTTTCCTACGAGCAGTACTTC | CASSAPGLSYEQYF
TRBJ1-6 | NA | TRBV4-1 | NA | TGCGCCAGCAGCCAAGCAGGCCTGGGGTATAATTCACCCCTCCACTTT | CASSQAGLGYNSPLHF
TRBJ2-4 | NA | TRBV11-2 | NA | TGTGCCAGCAGCTTAGATGGGGGGCTAGACATTCAGTACTTC | CASSLDGGLDIQYF
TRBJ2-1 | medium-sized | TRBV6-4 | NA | TGTGCCAGCAGGATACAGGGTACTTTAGGTGAGCAGTTCTTC | CASRIQGTLGEQFF
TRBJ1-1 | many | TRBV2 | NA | TGTGCCAGCAGGATACCGCAGGGCACTGAAGCTTTCTTT | CASRIPQGTEAFF
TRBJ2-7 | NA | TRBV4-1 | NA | TGCGCCAGCAGCCAAGATCACTGGTACCCTTACGAGCAGTACTTC | CASSQDHWYPYEQYF
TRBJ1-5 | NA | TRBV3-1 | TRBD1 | TGTGCCAGCAGCCAAGGGACAGGGGGCTATAGGAATCAGCCCCAGCATTTT | CASSQGTGGYRNQPQHF
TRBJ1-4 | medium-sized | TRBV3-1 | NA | TGTGCCAGCAGCCATGCGGGGGAACTGTTTTTT | CASSHAGELFF
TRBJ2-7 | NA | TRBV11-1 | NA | TGTGCCAGCAGCCACTCTAGAGTATCCGAGCAGTACTTC | CASSHSRVSEQYF
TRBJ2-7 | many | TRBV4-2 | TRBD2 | TGTGCCAGCAGCCAAGACCTAGCGGCCTCCTACGAGCAGTACTTC | CASSQDLAASYEQYF
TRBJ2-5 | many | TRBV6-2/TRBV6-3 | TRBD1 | TGTGCCAGCAGTTACGCGACAGGGGAAGAGACCCAGTACTTC | CASSYATGEETQYF
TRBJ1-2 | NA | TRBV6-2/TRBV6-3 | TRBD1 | TGTGCCAGCAGTGTAGGGACAGGGGCGCTTAACTATGGCTACACCTTC | CASSVGTGALNYGYTF
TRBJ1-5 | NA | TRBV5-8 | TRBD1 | TGTGCCAGCAGCTTGGCAGGACAGGGCTTCCAGCCCCAGCATTTT | CASSLAGQGFQPQHF
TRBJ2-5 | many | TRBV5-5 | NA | TGTGCCAGCAGTCCTGGACCTAGGAGAGGGACCCAGTACTTC | CASSPGPRRGTQYF
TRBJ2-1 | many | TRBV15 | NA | TGTGCCACCAGCAGAGATGAAGAGCAGTTCTTC | CATSRDEEQFF
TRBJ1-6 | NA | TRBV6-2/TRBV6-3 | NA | TGTGCCAGCCAGGGGCACAGGGAGGGTTCACCCCTCCACTTT | CASQGHREGSPLHF
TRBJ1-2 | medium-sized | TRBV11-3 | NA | TGTGCCAGCAGCGGACAGAACTATGGCTACACCTTC | CASSGQNYGYTF
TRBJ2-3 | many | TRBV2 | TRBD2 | TGTGCCAGCAGTGAAGCAGCGGGAGGGCCCGATACGCAGTATTTT | CASSEAAGGPDTQYF
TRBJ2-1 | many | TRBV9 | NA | TGTGCCAGCAGCGATGGCGGCACGTATGAGCAGTTCTTC | CASSDGGTYEQFF
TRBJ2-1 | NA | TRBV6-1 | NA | TGTGTCACCTACAAGGGGGGACTATCGGGGACCTACAATGAGCAGTTCTTC | CVTYKGGLSGTYNEQFF
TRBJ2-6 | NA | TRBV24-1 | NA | TGTGCCACCAGTGATTTTCTTGGGGCAGCAAACTCTGGGGCCAACGTCCTGACTTTC | CATSDFLGAANSGANVLTF
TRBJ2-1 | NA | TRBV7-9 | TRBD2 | TGTGCCAGCATGGGACTAGCGGGATCGGATAAAAACAATGAGCAGTTCTTC | CASMGLAGSDKNNEQFF
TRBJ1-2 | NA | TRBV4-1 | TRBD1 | TGCGCCAACAGCCCCGAGACAGGGTCGGTGGGTTACACCTTC | CANSPETGSVGYTF
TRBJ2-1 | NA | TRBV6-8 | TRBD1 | TGTGCCAGCAGGGTAAGCAGGGGGCTTACTATTGAGCAGTTCTTC | CASRVSRGLTIEQFF
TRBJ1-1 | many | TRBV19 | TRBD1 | TGTGCCAGCGGGATTTCAACAGGGGCTGAAGCTTTCTTT | CASGISTGAEAFF
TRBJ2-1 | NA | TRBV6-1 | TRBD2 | TGTGCCAGCAGTGAAGCTAGCGGGTACAATGAGCAGTTCTTC | CASSEASGYNEQFF
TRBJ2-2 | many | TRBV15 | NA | TGTGCCACCAGCAGAGATCTAAGCGGCACCGGGGAGCTGTTTTTT | CATSRDLSGTGELFF
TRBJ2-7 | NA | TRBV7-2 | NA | TGTGCCAGCAGCTTACGCAGGGGTAGCTACGAGCAGTACTTC | CASSLRRGSYEQYF
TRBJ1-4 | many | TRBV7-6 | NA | TGTGCCAGCAGCTTAGCCCCCCCAGGGACCCGAGGGGGGAGGATTAATGAAAAACTGTTTTTT | CASSLAPPGTRGGRINEKLFF
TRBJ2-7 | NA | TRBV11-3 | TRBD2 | TGTGCCAGCAGCCCGACTAGCTTGAGTACCTACGAGCAGTACTTC | CASSPTSLSTYEQYF
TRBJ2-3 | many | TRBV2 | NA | TGTGCCAGCGGCCCTCTACACGGCCTGTTTGGGAGCACAGATACGCAGTATTTT | CASGPLHGLFGSTDTQYF
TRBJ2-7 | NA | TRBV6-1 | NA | TGTGCCAGCAAAAAACTTAGGGAGACCGTTTACGAGCAGTACTTC | CASKKLRETVYEQYF
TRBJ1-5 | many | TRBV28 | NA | TGTGCCAGCAGTTTAGGGACGGGATTCAATCAGCCCCAGCATTTT | CASSLGTGFNQPQHF
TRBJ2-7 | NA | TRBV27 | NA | TGTGCCAGCAGTTTAGGGCCACGGATGTACTTC | CASSLGPRMYF
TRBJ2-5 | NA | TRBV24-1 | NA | TGTGCCAACAGTGACCGCACTGGGGCCCAAGAGACCCAGTACTTC | CANSDRTGAQETQYF